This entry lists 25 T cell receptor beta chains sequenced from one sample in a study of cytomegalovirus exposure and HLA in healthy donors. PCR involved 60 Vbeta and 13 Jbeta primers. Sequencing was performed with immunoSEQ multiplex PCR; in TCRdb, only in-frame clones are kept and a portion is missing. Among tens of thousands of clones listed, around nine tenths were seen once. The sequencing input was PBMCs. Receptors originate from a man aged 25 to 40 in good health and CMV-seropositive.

CDR3 sequence: CASSISLGGGKEETQYF. The CDR3, as DNA: TGTGCCAGTAGTATTTCCCTGGGGGGGGGAAAGGAGGAGACCCAGTACTTC. The chain combines TRBV19 with TRBJ2-5, with 7 bases matching TRBD2. Germline CDR1 reads LNHDA; CDR2 reads SQIVND (reference sequence). Losses at the gene ends were 3 bases for V and 5 bases for J; bases not matched to a gene: 15. This CDR3 has 17 residues.

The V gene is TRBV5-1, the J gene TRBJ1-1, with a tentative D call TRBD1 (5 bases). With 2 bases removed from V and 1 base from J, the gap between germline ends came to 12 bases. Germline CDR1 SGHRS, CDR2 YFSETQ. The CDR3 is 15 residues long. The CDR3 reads CASSLRQGGNTEAFF. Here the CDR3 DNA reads TGCGCCAGCAGCTTAAGGCAGGGTGGGAACACTGAAGCTTTCTTT.

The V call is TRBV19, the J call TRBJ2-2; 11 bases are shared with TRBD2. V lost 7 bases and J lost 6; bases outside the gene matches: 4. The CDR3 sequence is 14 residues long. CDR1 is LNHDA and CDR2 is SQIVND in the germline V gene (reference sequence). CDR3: CASTRTSGSGELFF. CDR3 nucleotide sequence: TGTGCCAGTACCCGGACTAGCGGGTCCGGGGAGCTGTTTTTT.

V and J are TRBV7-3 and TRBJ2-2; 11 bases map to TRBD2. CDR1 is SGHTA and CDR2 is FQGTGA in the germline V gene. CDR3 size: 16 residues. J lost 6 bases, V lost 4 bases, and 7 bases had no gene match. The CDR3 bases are TGTGCCAGCAGCTCTTTTAGCGGGAGGGCCGCCGGGGAGCTGTTTTTT. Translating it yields CASSSFSGRAAGELFF.

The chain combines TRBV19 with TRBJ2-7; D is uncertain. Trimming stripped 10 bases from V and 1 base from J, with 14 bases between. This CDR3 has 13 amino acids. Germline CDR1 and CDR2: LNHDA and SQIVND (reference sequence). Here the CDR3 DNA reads TGTGCCACCAGAAATTCAGGATCCTACGAGCAGTACTTC. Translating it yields CATRNSGSYEQYF.

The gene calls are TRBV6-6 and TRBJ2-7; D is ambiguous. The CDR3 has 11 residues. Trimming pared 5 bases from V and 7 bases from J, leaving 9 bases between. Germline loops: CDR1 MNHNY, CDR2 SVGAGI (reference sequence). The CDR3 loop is CASSQQVEQYF. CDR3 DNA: TGTGCCAGCAGTCAGCAGGTAGAGCAGTACTTC.

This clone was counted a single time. CDR3 sequence: CASSYAGQQSSYEQYF. CDR3 DNA sequence: TGTGCCAGCAGTTACGCGGGACAGCAAAGCTCCTACGAGCAGTACTTC. V is TRBV6-5 and J is TRBJ2-7, with D possibly matching TRBD1 (7 bases). Trimming shortened V by 2 bases and J by 0 bases, and 14 bases separated the two germline ends. This CDR3 comprises 16 residues. CDR1 and CDR2 from the germline V gene are MNHEY and SVGAGI.

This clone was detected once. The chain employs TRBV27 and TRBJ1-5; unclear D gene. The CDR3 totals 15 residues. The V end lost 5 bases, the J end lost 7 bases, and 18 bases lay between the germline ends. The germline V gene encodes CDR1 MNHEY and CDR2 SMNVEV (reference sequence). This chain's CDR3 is CASSPLYGRGQPQHF. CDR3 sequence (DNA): TGTGCCAGCAGTCCCCTCTACGGAAGAGGGCAGCCCCAGCATTTT.

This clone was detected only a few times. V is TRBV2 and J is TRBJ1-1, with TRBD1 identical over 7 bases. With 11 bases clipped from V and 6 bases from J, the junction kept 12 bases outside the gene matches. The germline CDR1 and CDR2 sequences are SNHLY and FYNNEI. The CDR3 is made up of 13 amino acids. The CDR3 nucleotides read TGTGCCCTAACCCCCAGGGGGGATCCTGAAGCTTTCTTT. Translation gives CALTPRGDPEAFF.

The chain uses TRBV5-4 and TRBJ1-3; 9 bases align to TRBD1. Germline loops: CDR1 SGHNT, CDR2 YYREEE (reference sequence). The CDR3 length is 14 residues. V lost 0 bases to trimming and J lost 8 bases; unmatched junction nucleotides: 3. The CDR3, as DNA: TGTGCCAGCAGCTTGGGGGGACAGGGAGACACCATATATTTT. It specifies CASSLGGQGDTIYF.

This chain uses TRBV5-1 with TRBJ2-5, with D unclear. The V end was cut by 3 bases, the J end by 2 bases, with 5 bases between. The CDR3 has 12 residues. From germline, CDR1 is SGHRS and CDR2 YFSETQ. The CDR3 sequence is CASSSQQETQYF. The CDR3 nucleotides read TGCGCCAGCAGCTCCCAGCAAGAGACCCAGTACTTC.

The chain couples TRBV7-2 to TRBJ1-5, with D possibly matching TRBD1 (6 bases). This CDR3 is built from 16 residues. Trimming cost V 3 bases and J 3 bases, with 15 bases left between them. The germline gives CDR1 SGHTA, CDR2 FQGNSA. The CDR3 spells CASSFVGAGVNQPQHF. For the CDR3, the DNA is TGTGCCAGCAGCTTTGTGGGGGCAGGAGTCAATCAGCCCCAGCATTTT. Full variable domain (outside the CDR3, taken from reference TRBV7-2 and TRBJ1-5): GAGVSQSPSNKVTEKGKDVELRCDPISGHTALYWYRQSLGQGLEFLIYFQGNSAPDKSGLPSDRFSAERTGGSVSTLTIQRTQQEDSAVYLCASSFVGAGVNQPQHFGDGTRLSIL.

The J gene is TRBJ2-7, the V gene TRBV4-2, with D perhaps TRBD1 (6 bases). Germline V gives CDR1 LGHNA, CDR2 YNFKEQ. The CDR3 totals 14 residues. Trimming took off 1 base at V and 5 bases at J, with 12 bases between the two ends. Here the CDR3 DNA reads TGTGCCAGCAGCCAAGCTCTGGGGGCCAACGAGCAGTACTTC. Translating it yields CASSQALGANEQYF.

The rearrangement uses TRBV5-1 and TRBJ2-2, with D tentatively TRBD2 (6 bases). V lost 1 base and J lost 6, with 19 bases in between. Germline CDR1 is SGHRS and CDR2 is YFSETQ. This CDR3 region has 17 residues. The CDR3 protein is CASSLQRASWGAGELFF. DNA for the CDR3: TGCGCCAGCAGCTTGCAACGGGCTTCTTGGGGGGCCGGGGAGCTGTTTTTT.

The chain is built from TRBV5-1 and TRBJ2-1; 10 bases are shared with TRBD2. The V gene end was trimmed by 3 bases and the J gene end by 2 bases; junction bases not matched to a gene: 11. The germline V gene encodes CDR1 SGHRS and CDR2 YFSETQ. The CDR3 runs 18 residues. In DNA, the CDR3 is TGCGCCAGCAGCTGGAGAGCGGGAGGGCCGGGAACCTACAATGAGCAGTTCTTC. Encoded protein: CASSWRAGGPGTYNEQFF.

CDR3: CAISDQYRTGGNQPQHF. The CDR3 coding sequence is TGTGCCATCAGTGACCAGTACAGGACAGGGGGCAATCAGCCCCAGCATTTT. The chain couples TRBV10-3 to TRBJ1-5, with 9 bases aligning to TRBD1. CDR1 is ENHRY and CDR2 is SYGVKD in the germline V gene. The CDR3 is 17 residues long. With 3 bases clipped from V and 2 bases from J, the junction kept 8 bases outside the gene matches.

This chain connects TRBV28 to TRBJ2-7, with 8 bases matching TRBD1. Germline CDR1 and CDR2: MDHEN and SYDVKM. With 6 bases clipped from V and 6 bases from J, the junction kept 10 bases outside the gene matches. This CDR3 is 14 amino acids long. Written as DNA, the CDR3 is TGTGCCAGCAGGGACAGGGAAGGGGTGGGCGAGCAGTACTTC. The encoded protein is CASRDREGVGEQYF.

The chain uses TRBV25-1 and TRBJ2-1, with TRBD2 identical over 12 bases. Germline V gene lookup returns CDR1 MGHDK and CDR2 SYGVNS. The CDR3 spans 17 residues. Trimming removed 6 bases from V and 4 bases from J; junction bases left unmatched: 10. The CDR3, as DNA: TGTGCCAGCAGCGACGCCCAGACTAGCGGGAGTTACAATGAGCAGTTCTTC. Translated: CASSDAQTSGSYNEQFF.

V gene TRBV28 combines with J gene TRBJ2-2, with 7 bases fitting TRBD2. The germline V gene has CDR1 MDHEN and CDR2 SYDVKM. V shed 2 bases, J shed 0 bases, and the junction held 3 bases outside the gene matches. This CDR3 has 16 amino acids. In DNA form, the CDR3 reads TGTGCCAGCAGTTTAAAGGGAGGGCCGAACACCGGGGAGCTGTTTTTT. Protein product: CASSLKGGPNTGELFF.

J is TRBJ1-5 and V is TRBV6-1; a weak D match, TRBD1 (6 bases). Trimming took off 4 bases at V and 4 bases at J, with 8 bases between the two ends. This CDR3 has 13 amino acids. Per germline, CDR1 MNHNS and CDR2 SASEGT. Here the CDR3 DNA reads TGTGCCAGCAGTGTACAGGGTAATCAGCCCCAGCATTTT. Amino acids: CASSVQGNQPQHF.

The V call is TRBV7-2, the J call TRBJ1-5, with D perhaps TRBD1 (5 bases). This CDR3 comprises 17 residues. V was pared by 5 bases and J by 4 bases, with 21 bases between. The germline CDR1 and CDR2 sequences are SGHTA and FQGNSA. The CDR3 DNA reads TGTGCCAGCAGCCCCGGGGGGGGTGGGATTAGAAATCAGCCCCAGCATTTT. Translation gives CASSPGGGGIRNQPQHF.

Written as DNA, the CDR3 is TGTGCCAGCAGCTTAGGGCCCCAGGGCGCCGGGGAGCTGTTTTTT. Translation gives CASSLGPQGAGELFF. This chain links TRBV13 with TRBJ2-2; weak D call: TRBD1 (5 bases). The germline V gene has CDR1 PRHDT and CDR2 FYEKMQ (reference sequence). There are 15 residues in the CDR3. Trimming pared 0 bases from V and 6 bases from J, leaving 11 bases between.

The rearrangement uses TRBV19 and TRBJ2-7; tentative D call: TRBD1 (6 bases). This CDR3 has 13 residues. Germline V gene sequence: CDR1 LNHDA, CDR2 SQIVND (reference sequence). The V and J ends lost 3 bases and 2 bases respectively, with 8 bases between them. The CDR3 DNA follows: TGTGCCAGTAGTATTAGGGGGACCTACGAGCAGTACTTC. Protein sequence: CASSIRGTYEQYF.

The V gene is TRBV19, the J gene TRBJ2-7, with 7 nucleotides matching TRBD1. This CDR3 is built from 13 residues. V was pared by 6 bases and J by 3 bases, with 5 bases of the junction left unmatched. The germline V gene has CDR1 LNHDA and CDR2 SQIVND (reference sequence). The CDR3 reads CASSSGGVYEQYF. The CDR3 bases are TGTGCCAGTAGCTCAGGGGGAGTCTACGAGCAGTACTTC. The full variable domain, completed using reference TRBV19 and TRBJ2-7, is DGGITQSPKYLFRKEGQNVTLSCEQNLNHDAMYWYRQDPGQGLRLIYYSQIVNDFQKGDIAEGYSVSREKKESFPLTVTSAQKNPTAFYLCASSSGGVYEQYFGPGTRLTVT.

The CDR3, as DNA: TGTGCCAGCAGTTATTCCCCAACAGGGGGCACCACTGAAGCTTTCTTT. It is translated as CASSYSPTGGTTEAFF. The V and J genes are TRBV6-5 and TRBJ1-1, with 9 bases fitting TRBD1. Germline V CDR1 and CDR2: MNHEY, SVGAGI. CDR3 size: 16 residues. Trimming cost V 3 bases and J 4 bases; bases outside gene matches: 9.